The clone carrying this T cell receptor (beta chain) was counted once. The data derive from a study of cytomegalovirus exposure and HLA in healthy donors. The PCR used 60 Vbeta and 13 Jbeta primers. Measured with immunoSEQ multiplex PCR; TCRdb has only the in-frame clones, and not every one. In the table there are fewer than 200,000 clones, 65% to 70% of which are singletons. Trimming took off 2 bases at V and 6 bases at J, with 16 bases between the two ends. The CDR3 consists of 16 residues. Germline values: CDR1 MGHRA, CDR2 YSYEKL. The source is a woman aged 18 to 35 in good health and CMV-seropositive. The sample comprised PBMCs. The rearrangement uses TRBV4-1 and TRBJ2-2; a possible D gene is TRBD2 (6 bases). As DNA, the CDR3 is TGCGCCAGCAGCCAATCACCCCAGCGGGTCGCCGGGGAGCTGTTTTTT. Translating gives CASSQSPQRVAGELFF.